One and the same sample provided the 18 T cell receptor beta chains below, sequenced in a study of vaccination and CD4 T cells after COVID-19 (dated 2022 in TCRdb). No antigens are known for them. Read against the paper, the sample's treatment or condition label means: 10-day PBMC culture with coronavirus spike peptide pools or control peptides (ViraFEST assay). CD4+ T cells from unexposed donors were collected before the COVID-19 pandemic (2011-2018). The library came from PCR. Sequencing was performed on an Illumina iSeq 100. DNA from cultured CD4+ T cells underwent TCR sequencing with the Oncomine TCR Beta short-read assay at the Johns Hopkins FTIC core. Genomic DNA was extracted from the cultured CD4+ T cells with the QIAamp micro DNA kit. The public reads were reanalyzed by TCRdb: fastp trimming at Q25, MiXCR alignment, in-frame beta chains only. Each entry merges the rows of one CDR3 protein and shows their most common DNA and genes. This sample gives approximately 11,000 distinct CDR3 sequences in total; 30% to 40% of them show up just once. Clones ranked in the top ten supply roughly 21% of the sample.

Sequencing input: CD4+ T cells from blood, cultured in vitro. These TCRs come from a human donor in good health.

This clonotype was seen once. The chain couples TRBV5-8 to TRBJ2-1; TRBD2 might be the D (6 bases). Trimming took 3 bases from V and 9 from J, leaving 13 bases between them. This CDR3 comprises 13 residues. Germline CDR1 SGHTS, CDR2 YDEGEE. The CDR3 loop is CASSSLTRGEQFF. The CDR3 coding sequence is TGTGCCAGCAGCTCGTTGACTAGAGGTGAGCAGTTCTTC.

J is TRBJ2-7 and V is TRBV2; possible D gene TRBD2, 6 bases. V lost 6 bases and J 5 bases, leaving 11 bases between the germline ends. The length of the CDR3 is 12 residues. Germline assignment: CDR1 SNHLY and CDR2 FYNNEI. This CDR3 is CASRRIADEQYF. The DNA for the CDR3 is TGTGCCAGCAGGAGAATAGCGGACGAGCAGTACTTC.

This clonotype was observed a single time. The germline gene is not matched at one end of the junction; a read error may be the cause. The genes are TRBV28 and TRBJ1-5; the D gene is possibly TRBD1 (6 bases). Germline loops: CDR1 MDHEN, CDR2 SYDVKM. The CDR3 extends over 14 amino acids. DNA for the CDR3: TGTGCCAGCAGTTTATTCGGGGGCAAACAGCCCCAGCATTTT. Its translation is CASSLFGGKQPQHF.

The chain is built from TRBV7-3 and TRBJ2-2, with 10 bases lining up with TRBD2. The V segment lost 6 bases and the J segment 9 bases; nucleotides outside the gene matches: 7. Germline CDR1 is SGHTA and CDR2 is FQGTGA. This CDR3 contains 14 residues. CDR3: CASSSGLADWELFF. DNA for the CDR3: TGTGCCAGCAGTTCCGGACTAGCGGACTGGGAGCTGTTTTTT. Combining the CDR3 with reference TRBV7-3 and TRBJ2-2 gives the whole variable domain GAGVSQTPSNKVTEKGKYVELRCDPISGHTALYWYRQSLGQGPEFLIYFQGTGAADDSGLPNDRFFAVRPEGSVSTLKIQRTERGDSAVYLCASSSGLADWELFFGEGSRLTVL.

The rearrangement links TRBV20-1 to TRBJ2-3, with TRBD2 as a possible D gene (6 bases). Germline lookup yields CDR1 DFQATT and CDR2 SNEGSKA (reference sequence). The CDR3 spans 14 residues. V shed 4 bases and J shed 4 bases, with 15 bases lying between them. In nucleotides, the CDR3 is TGCAGTGCTAAGGCTAGCGCAAGCCCAGATACGCAGTATTTT. Its translation: CSAKASASPDTQYF.

There are a few counts of this clonotype. The genes are TRBV27 and TRBJ2-5; 7 nucleotides match TRBD1. This CDR3 has 13 amino acids. J gave up 6 bases and V 6 bases, and 7 bases lay outside the gene matches. Germline V gene lookup returns CDR1 MNHEY and CDR2 SMNVEV (reference sequence). The CDR3 DNA is TGTGCCAGCAGCCTACAGGGGACGAAGACCCAGTACTTC. Protein: CASSLQGTKTQYF.

The chain has TRBV7-9 and TRBJ2-6, with D maybe TRBD2 (6 bases). In germline, CDR1 is SEHNR, CDR2 FQNEAQ (reference sequence). V was cut by 1 base and J by 0 bases, with 19 bases left in between. This CDR3 region has 20 residues. As DNA, the CDR3 is TGTGCCAGCAGCTTAGATCTAGGGAGGCGGGGAGACTCTGGGGCCAACGTCCTGACTTTC. Translated, it gives CASSLDLGRRGDSGANVLTF.

J is TRBJ1-1 and V is TRBV5-4; D is possibly TRBD1 (6 bases). CDR1 SGHNT and CDR2 YYREEE come from the germline V gene (reference sequence). V gave up 7 bases and J gave up 5 bases, with 18 bases separating them. The CDR3 extends over 14 amino acids. DNA for the CDR3: TGTGCCAGCGGTACCCCAGGGGATAGGACTGAAGCTTTCTTT. Amino acid sequence: CASGTPGDRTEAFF. The full variable domain, rest sourced from reference TRBV5-4 and TRBJ1-1, is ETGVTQSPTHLIKTRGQQVTLRCSSQSGHNTVSWYQQALGQGPQFIFQYYREEENGRGNFPPRFSGLQFPNYSSELNVNALELDDSALYLCASGTPGDRTEAFFGQGTRLTVV.

This sequence joins TRBV20-1 and TRBJ1-2; the match to TRBD1 covers 8 bases. In germline, CDR1 is DFQATT, CDR2 SNEGSKA (reference sequence). The ends lost 3 bases at V and 7 bases at J; junction bases unmatched: 10. The CDR3 is 14 residues long. This chain's CDR3 is CSAREGQGAFGYTF. CDR3 nucleotides: TGCAGTGCTAGGGAGGGGCAGGGGGCGTTTGGCTACACCTTC.

This rearrangement joins TRBV28 to TRBJ1-1; 8 nucleotides align to TRBD1. Germline CDR1 reads MDHEN; CDR2 reads SYDVKM. CDR3 length equals 12 residues. Trimming at V came to 3 bases and at J to 8 bases, leaving 2 bases not matched to a gene. CDR3 in amino acids: CASSLTGAEAFF. CDR3 sequence (DNA): TGTGCCAGCAGTTTGACAGGGGCCGAAGCTTTCTTT.

The table lists this clonotype with a few counts. The V gene is TRBV20-1, the J gene TRBJ1-5; tentatively, D is TRBD1 (6 bases). V lost 5 bases and J lost 4, with 12 bases in between. This CDR3 has 13 residues. The germline V gene has CDR1 DFQATT and CDR2 SNEGSKA (reference sequence). The CDR3 loop is CSAVTGSNQPQHF. The CDR3 bases are TGCAGTGCTGTAACAGGGTCGAATCAGCCCCAGCATTTT.

This clonotype was counted between two and nine times. This chain joins TRBV6-1 and TRBJ1-5; D not certain. This CDR3 contains 15 residues. Germline CDR1 reads MNHNS; CDR2 reads SASEGT. V was clipped by 0 bases and J by 6 bases, with 12 bases between them. The CDR3: CASSEASGFGQPQHF. DNA for the CDR3: TGTGCCAGCAGTGAAGCATCGGGCTTCGGTCAGCCCCAGCATTTT.

This chain connects TRBV20-1 to TRBJ2-1; possible D gene TRBD2, 6 bases. This CDR3 has 13 residues. Germline CDR1 and CDR2: DFQATT and SNEGSKA (reference sequence). CDR3 sequence (DNA): TGCAGCGTTCGAGGACTATCCTACAATGAGCAGTTCTTC. Translated, it gives CSVRGLSYNEQFF.

This clonotype has just a few counts. V gene TRBV6-1 combines with J gene TRBJ2-7; TRBD1 matches at 9 bases. The CDR3 loop spans 12 amino acids. Trimming removed 6 bases from V and 9 bases from J; junction bases left unmatched: 6. Germline V gene sequence: CDR1 MNHNS, CDR2 SASEGT. The CDR3 bases are TGTGCCAGCAGGGGACAGGGAGGTGCGCAGTACTTC. Its protein is CASRGQGGAQYF.

V is TRBV20-1 and J is TRBJ2-3, with 10 positions matching TRBD1. The CDR3 is 15 amino acids. V shed 1 base and J 3 bases; nucleotides not matched to a gene: 4. Germline CDR1 DFQATT, CDR2 SNEGSKA (reference sequence). CDR3 sequence: CSARGDRGGTDTQYF. CDR3 sequence (DNA): TGCAGTGCTAGAGGGGACAGGGGTGGGACAGATACGCAGTATTTT.

Notes on this clonotype: The junction departs from the called germline gene at one end, perhaps through a read error. V gene TRBV20-1 combines with J gene TRBJ2-3; D is unresolved. There are 14 residues in the CDR3. Germline CDR1 and CDR2: DFQATT and SNEGSKA (reference sequence). The CDR3 nucleotides are TGCAGTGTTAGAAAGATGGCTAGCACAGATACGCAGTATTTT. Encoded protein: CSVRKMASTDTQYF.

The rearrangement joins TRBV12-3 or TRBV12-4 to TRBJ1-2; D may be TRBD1 (5 bases). The CDR3 is 14 amino acids. The ends were cut back, 3 bases at V and 4 bases at J, with 12 bases in the middle. The CDR3 sequence: CASSFLRGTYGYTF. In nucleotides, the CDR3 is TGTGCCAGCAGTTTCCTGAGGGGAACCTATGGCTACACCTTC.

J is TRBJ2-3 and V is TRBV2; D remains unclear. Germline assignment: CDR1 SNHLY and CDR2 FYNNEI. V shed 11 bases and J shed 1 base, with 7 bases lying between them. The CDR3 loop spans 11 amino acids. CDR3 sequence (DNA): TGTGCCGAAGCAGGCACAGATACGCAGTATTTT. This codes for CAEAGTDTQYF.